This T cell receptor beta chain was sequenced during a study of T cell repertoires in cytomegalovirus infection. One entry per CDR3 protein results from TCRdb running MiXCR on the reads. The sample has under 200,000 distinct CDR3 sequences, about 15% seen once. Germline V CDR1 and CDR2: MGHRA, YSYEKL. This CDR3 has 16 amino acids. Trimming removed 1 base at V and 1 base at J, with 11 bases between. The sample consisted of CD8+ T cells from PBMCs. This sequence joins TRBV4-1 and TRBJ1-5; a possible D gene is TRBD1 (6 bases). The TCR comes from a human donor in good health (CMV status not recorded). Some clones in this sample may be carry-over from other donors' samples. The CDR3, as DNA: TGCGCCAGCAGCCAAGTTCCAGGGGTCAGCAATCAGCCCCAGCATTTT. Translated, it gives CASSQVPGVSNQPQHF.